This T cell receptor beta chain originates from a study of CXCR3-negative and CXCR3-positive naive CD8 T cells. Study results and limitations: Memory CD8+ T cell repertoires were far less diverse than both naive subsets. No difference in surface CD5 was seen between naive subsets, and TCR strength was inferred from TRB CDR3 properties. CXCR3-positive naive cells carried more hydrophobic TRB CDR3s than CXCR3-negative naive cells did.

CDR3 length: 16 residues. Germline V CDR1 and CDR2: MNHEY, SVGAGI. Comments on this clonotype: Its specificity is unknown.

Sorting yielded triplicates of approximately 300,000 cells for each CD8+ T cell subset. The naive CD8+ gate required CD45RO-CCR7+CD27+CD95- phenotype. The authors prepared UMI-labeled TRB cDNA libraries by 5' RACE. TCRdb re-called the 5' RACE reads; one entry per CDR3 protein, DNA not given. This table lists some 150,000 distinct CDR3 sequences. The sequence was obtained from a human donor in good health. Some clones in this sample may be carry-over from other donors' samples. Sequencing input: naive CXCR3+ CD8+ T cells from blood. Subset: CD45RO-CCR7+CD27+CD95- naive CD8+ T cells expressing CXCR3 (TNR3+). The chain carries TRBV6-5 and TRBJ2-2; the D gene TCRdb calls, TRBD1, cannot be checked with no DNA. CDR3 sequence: CASSYSGAVNTGELFF.